One sample yielded the 5 T cell receptor beta chains listed below, sequenced in a study of OX40 agonist ivuxolimab in advanced cancers. Profiled with immunoSEQ multiplex PCR; TCRdb holds only in-frame clones, not every one. The sample includes 20,000 or so clones, approximately 87% of them seen just once. The specimen comprised CD4+ or CD8+ T cells sorted from blood, sampled in a trial of the OX40 agonist ivuxolimab. These receptors were obtained from an adult with an advanced solid tumor such as melanoma, head and neck, liver or kidney cancer.

This clone was detected only once. The V call is TRBV7-9, the J call TRBJ2-1, with TRBD2 matching 10 bases. Trimming removed 3 bases from V and 2 bases from J; junction bases left unmatched: 1. This CDR3 contains 15 residues. Germline V lookup: CDR1 SEHNR, CDR2 FQNEAQ (reference sequence). The CDR3 here is CASSFSGGTYNEQFF. The CDR3 DNA sequence: TGTGCCAGCAGCTTTAGCGGGGGGACCTACAATGAGCAGTTCTTC.

V usage is TRBV9 and J usage is TRBJ2-7; possible D gene TRBD1, 5 bases. V shed 3 bases and J shed 0 bases, with 10 bases lying between them. This CDR3 has 14 residues. From germline, CDR1 is SGDLS and CDR2 YYNGEE. In DNA form, the CDR3 reads TGTGCCAGCAGCGAAGGGGCGAGCTCCTACGAGCAGTACTTC. Translated: CASSEGASSYEQYF. The full variable domain, rest sourced from reference TRBV9 and TRBJ2-7, is DSGVTQTPKHLITATGQRVTLRCSPRSGDLSVYWYQQSLDQGLQFLIQYYNGEERAKGNILERFSAQQFPDLHSELNLSSLELGDSALYFCASSEGASSYEQYFGPGTRLTVT.

The chain has TRBV7-9 and TRBJ1-4, with TRBD1 matching over 8 bases. V shed 2 bases and J 12 bases; nucleotides not matched to a gene: 14. The CDR3 runs to 16 residues. Germline CDR1 and CDR2: SEHNR and FQNEAQ (reference sequence). The CDR3 sequence: CASSLHTGGPGEELFF. In DNA, the CDR3 is TGTGCCAGCAGCTTACATACAGGGGGTCCCGGGGAGGAACTGTTTTTT.

The rearrangement links TRBV27 to TRBJ2-1; D tentatively fits TRBD1 or TRBD2 (6 bases each). V was clipped by 2 bases and J by 9 bases, with 14 bases between them. CDR3 length: 14 amino acids. The germline V gene encodes CDR1 MNHEY and CDR2 SMNVEV (reference sequence). CDR3 bases: TGTGCCAGCAGTTTACTGGGGGGCACAGCTGAGCAGTTCTTC. It codes for CASSLLGGTAEQFF.

CDR3 loop: CASSLLVSGANVLTF. CDR3 DNA: TGTGCCAGCAGCTTATTGGTTTCTGGGGCCAACGTCCTGACTTTC. This rearrangement joins TRBV7-9 to TRBJ2-6; D unclear. The V end lost 2 bases, the J end lost 1 base, and 6 bases lay between the germline ends. Germline assignment: CDR1 SEHNR and CDR2 FQNEAQ (reference sequence). This CDR3 is built from 15 residues.